This T cell receptor beta chain was found in a study of naive and memory T cell subsets. Germline V gene lookup returns CDR1 MNHNS and CDR2 SASEGT. The CDR3 length is 17 residues. Trimming left V 2 bases short and J 4 bases short, with 18 bases between. This clonotype was recorded many times. Regarding treatment: skin biopsy from PPD injection site in Mantoux-positive individual. An oligonucleotide containing a UMI was ligated to the 3' end of TCR cDNA. Amplification of ligated cDNA took four PCR rounds with SP2 and nested alpha and beta constant primers. TCRdb ran MiXCR on the UMI-ligation and nested PCR reads and lists one entry per CDR3 protein. This sample has tens of thousands of distinct CDR3 sequences; approximately 9.9% occur once, and the top ten carry about 4%.

The sequenced sample was skin, obtained from a tuberculin skin test site. The V and J genes are TRBV6-1 and TRBJ1-5, with a weak D call TRBD1 (5 bases). The sequence was obtained from an adult in good health. The CDR3 is CASSEILLGRGNQPQHF. The CDR3 coding sequence is TGTGCCAGCAGTGAAATCCTACTCGGGAGGGGTAATCAGCCCCAGCATTTT.